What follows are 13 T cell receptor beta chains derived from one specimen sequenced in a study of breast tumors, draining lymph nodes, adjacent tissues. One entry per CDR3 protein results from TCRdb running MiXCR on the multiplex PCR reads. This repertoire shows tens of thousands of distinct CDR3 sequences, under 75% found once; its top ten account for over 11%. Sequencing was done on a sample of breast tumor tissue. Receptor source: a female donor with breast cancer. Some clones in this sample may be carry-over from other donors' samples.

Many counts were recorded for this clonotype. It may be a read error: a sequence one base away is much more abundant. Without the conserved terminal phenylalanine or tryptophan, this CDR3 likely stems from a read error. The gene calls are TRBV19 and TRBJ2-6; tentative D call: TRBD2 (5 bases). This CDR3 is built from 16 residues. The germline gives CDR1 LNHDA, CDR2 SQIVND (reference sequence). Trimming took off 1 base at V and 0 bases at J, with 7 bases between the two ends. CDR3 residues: CASSIGAGSGANVLTS. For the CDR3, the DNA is TGTGCCAGTAGTATAGGGGCGGGCTCTGGGGCCAACGTCCTGACTTCC.

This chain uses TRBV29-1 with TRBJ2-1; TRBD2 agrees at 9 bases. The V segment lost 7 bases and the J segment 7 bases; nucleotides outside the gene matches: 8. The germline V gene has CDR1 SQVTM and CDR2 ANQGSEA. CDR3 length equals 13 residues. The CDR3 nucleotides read TGCAGCGCAAGTAGCGGGAGTTGGAATGAGCAGTTCTTC. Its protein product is CSASSGSWNEQFF.

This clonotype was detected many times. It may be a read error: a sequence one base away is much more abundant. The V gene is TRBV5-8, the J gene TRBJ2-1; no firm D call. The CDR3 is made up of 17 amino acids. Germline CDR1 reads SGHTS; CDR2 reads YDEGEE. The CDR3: CASSLIFGLRESNGQFF. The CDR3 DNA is TGTGCCAGCAGCTTGATATTCGGGCTAAGGGAATCCAATGGGCAGTTCTTC.

CDR3 coding DNA: TGTGCCAGCATTTCACAGGGACTGAACCCCTCTGGGGCCAACGTCCTGACTTTC. It is translated as CASISQGLNPSGANVLTF. V usage is TRBV2 and J usage is TRBJ2-6; the D gene could be TRBD1 or TRBD2 (6 bases each). Germline V CDR1 and CDR2: SNHLY, FYNNEI. This CDR3 region has 18 residues. Deletions cut 7 bases from V and 0 bases from J, with 19 bases between.

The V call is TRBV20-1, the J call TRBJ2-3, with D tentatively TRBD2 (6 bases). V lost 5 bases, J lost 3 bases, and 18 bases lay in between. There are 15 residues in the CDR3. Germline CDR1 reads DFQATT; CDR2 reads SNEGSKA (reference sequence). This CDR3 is CSAAGTGVGTDTQYF. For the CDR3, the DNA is TGCAGTGCTGCCGGGACGGGGGTTGGGACAGATACGCAGTATTTT.

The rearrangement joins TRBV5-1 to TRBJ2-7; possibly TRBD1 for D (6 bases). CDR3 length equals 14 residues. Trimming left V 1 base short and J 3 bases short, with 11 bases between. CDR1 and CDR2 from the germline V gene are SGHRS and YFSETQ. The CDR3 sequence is CASSLQGFLYEQYF. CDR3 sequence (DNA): TGCGCCAGCAGCTTGCAGGGGTTCCTCTACGAGCAGTACTTC.

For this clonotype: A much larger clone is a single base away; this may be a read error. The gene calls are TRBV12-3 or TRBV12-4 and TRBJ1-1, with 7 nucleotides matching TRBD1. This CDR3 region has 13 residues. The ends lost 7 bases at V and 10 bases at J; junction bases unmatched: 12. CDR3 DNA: TGTGCCAGCAATCGACAGGGAAACGCTGGAGCTTTCTTT. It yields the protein CASNRQGNAGAFF.

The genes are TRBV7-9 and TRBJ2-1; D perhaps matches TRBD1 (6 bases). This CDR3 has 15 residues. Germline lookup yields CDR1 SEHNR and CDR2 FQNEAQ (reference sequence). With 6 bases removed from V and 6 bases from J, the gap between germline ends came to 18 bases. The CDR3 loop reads CASSPPRTAPNEQFF. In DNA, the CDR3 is TGTGCCAGCAGTCCCCCCCGGACAGCGCCCAATGAGCAGTTCTTC.

CDR3 sequence reads: CSARVPPDYEQYF. As DNA, the CDR3 is TGCAGTGCTAGGGTTCCTCCAGACTACGAGCAGTACTTC. The gene calls are TRBV20-1 and TRBJ2-5; D gene uncertain. The J call could be wrong; TRBJ2-7 is a better fit for the DNA end. Per germline, CDR1 DFQATT and CDR2 SNEGSKA (reference sequence). The CDR3 is 13 residues long.

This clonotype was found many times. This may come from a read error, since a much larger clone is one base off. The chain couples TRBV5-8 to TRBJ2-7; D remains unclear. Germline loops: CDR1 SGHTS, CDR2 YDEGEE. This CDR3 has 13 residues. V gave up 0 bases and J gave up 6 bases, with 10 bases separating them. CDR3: CASSLERASEQYF. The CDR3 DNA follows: TGTGCCAGCAGCTTGGAGAGAGCGTCCGAGCAGTACTTC.

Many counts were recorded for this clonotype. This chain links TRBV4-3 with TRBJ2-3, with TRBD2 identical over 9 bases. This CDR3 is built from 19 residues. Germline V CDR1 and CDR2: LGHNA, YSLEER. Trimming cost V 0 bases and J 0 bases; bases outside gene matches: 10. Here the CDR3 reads CASSQDRVAGGLSTDTQYF. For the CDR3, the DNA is TGCGCCAGCAGCCAAGATCGGGTTGCGGGGGGGCTCAGCACAGATACGCAGTATTTT.

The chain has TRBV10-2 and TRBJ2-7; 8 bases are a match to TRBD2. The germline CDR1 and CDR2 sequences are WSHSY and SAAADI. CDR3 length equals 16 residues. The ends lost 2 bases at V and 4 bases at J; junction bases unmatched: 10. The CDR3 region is CASSEPPRLARYEQYF. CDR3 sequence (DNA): TGCGCCAGCAGTGAGCCTCCTCGACTAGCGAGGTACGAGCAGTACTTC.

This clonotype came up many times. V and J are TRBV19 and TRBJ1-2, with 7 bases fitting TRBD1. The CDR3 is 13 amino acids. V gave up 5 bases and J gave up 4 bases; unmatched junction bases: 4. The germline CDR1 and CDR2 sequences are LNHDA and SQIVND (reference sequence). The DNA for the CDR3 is TGTGCCAGTAGTCTGGGGACAGTCTATGGCTACACCTTC. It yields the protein CASSLGTVYGYTF. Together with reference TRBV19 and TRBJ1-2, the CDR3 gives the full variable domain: DGGITQSPKYLFRKEGQNVTLSCEQNLNHDAMYWYRQDPGQGLRLIYYSQIVNDFQKGDIAEGYSVSREKKESFPLTVTSAQKNPTAFYLCASSLGTVYGYTFGSGTRLTVV.